Each of the 30 T cell receptor beta chains below was sequenced from the same sample in a study of shared clonotypes between healthy human individuals. Here immunoSEQ multiplex PCR was the method, and the copy in TCRdb shows in-frame clones only, minus some. The sample lists approximately 1,500,000 clones; approximately 98% were seen once. Sequencing was performed on naive CD4+ T cells sorted from blood. Subset meaning: CD45RA+ positively selected. The receptors were gathered from a man aged 25 to 40 in good health.

V is TRBV7-9 and J is TRBJ2-2; no clear D gene. The CDR3 runs to 10 residues. CDR1 is SEHNR, CDR2 FQNEAQ, per germline (reference sequence). V was pared by 10 bases and J by 6 bases, with 6 bases between. CDR3 coding DNA: TGTGCCACAAAGGCCGGGGAGCTGTTTTTT. Amino acid sequence: CATKAGELFF.

This sequence joins TRBV10-1 and TRBJ2-3; 14 bases are shared with TRBD2. The CDR3 runs 15 residues. Germline CDR1 and CDR2: WNHNN and SYGVQD (reference sequence). The V and J ends lost 3 bases and 11 bases, in that order; junction bases with no gene match: 7. The CDR3 reads CASSEPGTSGRMQYF. The CDR3 DNA is TGCGCCAGCAGTGAACCTGGGACTAGCGGGAGAATGCAGTATTTT.

The rearrangement uses TRBV18 and TRBJ2-7; D call uncertain. Germline CDR1 is KGHSH and CDR2 is LQKENI. V shed 6 bases and J shed 1 base, with 13 bases lying between them. CDR3 length equals 14 residues. CDR3 nucleotides: TGTGCCAGCTCGGGCTCCCGAAGTTCCTACGAGCAGTACTTC. Its translation is CASSGSRSSYEQYF.

This sequence joins TRBV7-7 and TRBJ2-1; D not certain. The V gene lost 5 bases and the J gene lost 5 bases, with 13 bases spanning the gap. The CDR3 is 14 residues long. Germline-derived CDR1 and CDR2 are SSHAT and FNYEAQ (reference sequence). CDR3 coding DNA: TGTGCCAGCAGCCCGAGCCTGGTTAACAATGAGCAGTTCTTC. Residues: CASSPSLVNNEQFF.

V is TRBV11-2 and J is TRBJ2-7; 12 nucleotides line up with TRBD2. The CDR3 extends over 17 amino acids. The J segment lost 6 bases and the V segment lost 4 bases, leaving 13 bases of the junction unmatched. Germline V gives CDR1 SGHAT, CDR2 FQNNGV. The CDR3: CASSSTLGLAGLSEQYF. The CDR3 DNA is TGTGCCAGCAGCTCTACCCTCGGACTAGCGGGATTAAGCGAGCAGTACTTC.

This rearrangement joins TRBV10-3 to TRBJ2-7; 12 bases align to TRBD1. Germline assignment: CDR1 ENHRY and CDR2 SYGVKD. CDR3 size: 14 residues. V was pared by 7 bases and J by 4 bases, with 5 bases of the junction left unmatched. CDR3 sequence reads: CAIKWDRGPYEQYF. The DNA for the CDR3 is TGTGCCATCAAGTGGGACAGGGGGCCTTACGAGCAGTACTTC.

CDR3 region: CASSFQRGYTDTQYF. The CDR3 DNA sequence: TGTGCCAGCAGTTTCCAGCGGGGGTACACAGATACGCAGTATTTT. The chain recombines TRBV27 with TRBJ2-3; 8 bases align to TRBD2. Trimming removed 3 bases from V and 2 bases from J; junction bases left unmatched: 4. The CDR3 is made up of 15 amino acids. Germline values: CDR1 MNHEY, CDR2 SMNVEV (reference sequence).

This clone was recorded only once. This chain connects TRBV19 to TRBJ2-3; 9 positions match TRBD2. The CDR3 is 16 amino acids. The germline V gene encodes CDR1 LNHDA and CDR2 SQIVND (reference sequence). Losses at the gene ends were 5 bases for V and 0 bases for J; bases not matched to a gene: 6. CDR3: CASSRAGGSSTDTQYF. CDR3 in DNA: TGTGCCAGTAGTCGCGCGGGAGGGTCTAGCACAGATACGCAGTATTTT.

The rearrangement joins TRBV25-1 to TRBJ2-3; D gene unclear. CDR3 length: 14 amino acids. Deletions cut 5 bases from V and 4 bases from J, with 13 bases between. Germline-derived CDR1 and CDR2 are MGHDK and SYGVNS. The CDR3 DNA reads as TGTGCCAGCAGTCTAATGGAGTTCCCAGATACGCAGTATTTT. Translation gives CASSLMEFPDTQYF.

Worth noting for this clone: This may be a read error: a much more frequent sequence differs by one nucleotide. The chain employs TRBV5-8 and TRBJ2-3; D tentatively fits TRBD1 or TRBD2 (5 bases each). CDR3 size: 13 residues. The germline gives CDR1 SGHTS, CDR2 YDEGEE. V was pared by 4 bases and J by 1 base, with 7 bases between. The CDR3 sequence: CASSRDGTDTQYF. The CDR3 DNA is TGTGCCAGCAGCCGGGACGGCACAGATACGCAGTATTTT.

The chain uses TRBV28 and TRBJ2-7, with 13 bases lining up with TRBD2. The V gene's germline CDR1 is MDHEN and CDR2 SYDVKM. Trimming removed 3 bases from V and 4 bases from J; junction bases left unmatched: 6. There are 16 residues in the CDR3. The CDR3 nucleotides are TGTGCCAGCAGTTTTCGGACTAGCGGGAGAGGTTACGAGCAGTACTTC. Its translation: CASSFRTSGRGYEQYF.

This clone appeared once. The chain joins TRBV11-2 to TRBJ1-3; D is uncertain. V was shortened by 1 base and J by 2 bases, with 6 bases between the two germline ends. The CDR3 consists of 14 residues. Per the germline V gene, CDR1 is SGHAT and CDR2 is FQNNGV. This chain's CDR3 is CASSLVSAGNTIYF. DNA of the CDR3: TGTGCCAGCAGCTTAGTATCAGCTGGAAACACCATATATTTT.

The chain employs TRBV27 and TRBJ2-5, with 7 bases identical to TRBD1. The CDR3 sequence is 15 residues long. CDR1 is MNHEY and CDR2 is SMNVEV in the germline V gene (reference sequence). The trim removed 2 bases at V and 5 bases at J, leaving 8 bases unmatched. The CDR3 is CASSLAGQAWETQYF. In DNA, the CDR3 is TGTGCCAGCAGTTTAGCCGGACAGGCCTGGGAGACCCAGTACTTC.

V usage is TRBV28 and J usage is TRBJ2-3, with 8 bases identical to TRBD1. CDR1 is MDHEN and CDR2 is SYDVKM in the germline V gene. The CDR3 has 15 amino acids. Trimming removed 6 bases from V and 5 bases from J; junction bases left unmatched: 10. CDR3 region: CASSTGGWAVDTQYF. The DNA of the CDR3 is TGTGCCAGCAGCACAGGGGGGTGGGCGGTAGATACGCAGTATTTT. The whole variable domain, remainder taken from reference TRBV28 and TRBJ2-3, is DVKVTQSSRYLVKRTGEKVFLECVQDMDHENMFWYRQDPGLGLRLIYFSYDVKMKEKGDIPEGYSVSREKKERFSLILESASTNQTSMYLCASSTGGWAVDTQYFGPGTRLTVL.

Of note for this clone: This sample includes further DNA sequences coding for the same CDR3. The chain is built from TRBV28 and TRBJ1-1; D remains ambiguous. The CDR3 consists of 11 residues. Germline-derived CDR1 and CDR2 are MDHEN and SYDVKM. V dropped 4 bases and J dropped 4 bases, with 4 bases sitting between them. The CDR3 DNA sequence: TGTGCCAGCAGTTCCAGCACTGAAGCTTTCTTT. It translates to CASSSSTEAFF.

The rearrangement links TRBV5-4 to TRBJ1-2; 11 bases match TRBD1. The germline V gene encodes CDR1 SGHNT and CDR2 YYREEE (reference sequence). The CDR3 is 18 amino acids. V lost 1 base, J lost 4 bases, and 12 bases stayed unmatched. The CDR3 reads CASSLYGQGANEGYGYTF. As DNA, the CDR3 is TGTGCCAGCAGCTTGTATGGACAGGGGGCGAATGAGGGCTATGGCTACACCTTC.

This chain uses TRBV28 with TRBJ2-7; maybe TRBD1 (7 bases). CDR3 length equals 14 residues. Per germline, CDR1 MDHEN and CDR2 SYDVKM. V was shortened by 5 bases and J by 9 bases, with 20 bases between the two germline ends. For the CDR3, the DNA is TGTGCCAGCAGTCTCCGGGCAGGGGGGTTAGGGCAGTACTTC. Protein sequence: CASSLRAGGLGQYF.

V is TRBV6-5 and J is TRBJ2-7; 10 bases fit TRBD1. CDR1 MNHEY and CDR2 SVGAGI come from the germline V gene. The CDR3 is 15 residues long. Trimming cost V 2 bases and J 4 bases; bases outside gene matches: 5. CDR3 sequence (DNA): TGTGCCAGCAGTTACCCGGACAGGGGGGGATACGAGCAGTACTTC. It codes for CASSYPDRGGYEQYF.

This clone was seen a single time. The chain employs TRBV7-2 and TRBJ2-7; 8 positions agree with TRBD2. V shed 8 bases and J 1 base; nucleotides not matched to a gene: 7. Germline V gives CDR1 SGHTA, CDR2 FQGNSA. The CDR3 runs to 14 residues. The CDR3 loop reads CASSAGRASYEQYF. As DNA, the CDR3 is TGTGCCAGCTCCGCCGGGAGGGCGTCCTACGAGCAGTACTTC.

The V call is TRBV29-1, the J call TRBJ2-1; 11 bases agree with TRBD2. Per germline, CDR1 SQVTM and CDR2 ANQGSEA. The CDR3 has 15 amino acids. V trimming: 4 bases; J trimming: 6 bases; junction bases outside the gene matches: 8. CDR3 sequence reads: CSVGGTSGKVNEQFF. CDR3 nucleotides: TGCAGCGTTGGAGGGACTAGCGGTAAAGTCAATGAGCAGTTCTTC.

The chain employs TRBV5-1 and TRBJ1-1, with a possible D match to TRBD1 (5 bases). V dropped 0 bases and J dropped 1 base, with 10 bases sitting between them. CDR1 SGHRS and CDR2 YFSETQ come from the germline V gene. This CDR3 spans 15 amino acids. CDR3 protein: CASSLEGTANTEAFF. CDR3 sequence (DNA): TGCGCCAGCAGCTTGGAAGGGACGGCGAACACTGAAGCTTTCTTT.

The chain is built from TRBV5-4 and TRBJ2-5; the match to TRBD2 covers 7 bases. The germline CDR1 and CDR2 sequences are SGHNT and YYREEE (reference sequence). The V gene end was trimmed by 4 bases and the J gene end by 5 bases; junction bases not matched to a gene: 14. This CDR3 comprises 16 residues. Here the CDR3 reads CASSPRTRAGKETQYF. CDR3 nucleotides: TGTGCCAGCAGCCCCAGGACGCGAGCGGGAAAGGAGACCCAGTACTTC. Full variable domain (outside the CDR3, taken from reference TRBV5-4 and TRBJ2-5): ETGVTQSPTHLIKTRGQQVTLRCSSQSGHNTVSWYQQALGQGPQFIFQYYREEENGRGNFPPRFSGLQFPNYSSELNVNALELDDSALYLCASSPRTRAGKETQYFGPGTRLLVL.

The chain has TRBV28 and TRBJ2-1; no firm D call. Trimming left V 1 base short and J 0 bases short, with 25 bases between. The germline V gene encodes CDR1 MDHEN and CDR2 SYDVKM. The CDR3 runs to 21 residues. DNA for the CDR3: TGTGCCAGCAGTTTATTTCTCTGGGGTCCTTCGACCGGAGACTCCTACAATGAGCAGTTCTTC. It is translated as CASSLFLWGPSTGDSYNEQFF.

The V and J genes are TRBV5-1 and TRBJ2-1, with 13 bases lining up with TRBD2. The V segment lost 4 bases and the J segment 9 bases; nucleotides outside the gene matches: 10. CDR3 length: 16 amino acids. Germline V gene sequence: CDR1 SGHRS, CDR2 YFSETQ. The CDR3, as DNA: TGCGCCAGCAGCCACGGACTAGCGGGAGAGAATGGTGAGCAGTTCTTC. It translates to CASSHGLAGENGEQFF.

The rearrangement uses TRBV30 and TRBJ2-1; possible D gene TRBD2, 5 bases. V was trimmed by 7 bases and J by 0 bases, leaving 10 bases between them. CDR1 and CDR2 (germline): GTSNPN, SVGIG (reference sequence). This CDR3 is built from 13 residues. CDR3 sequence (DNA): TGTGCCTTGGAGCGGAGCTCCTACAATGAGCAGTTCTTC. Amino acid sequence: CALERSSYNEQFF.

V usage is TRBV15 and J usage is TRBJ2-1, with TRBD2 matching over 7 bases. CDR3 length equals 16 residues. CDR1 and CDR2 from the germline V gene are LNHNV and YYDKDF (reference sequence). Germline trimming cut 1 base from V and 2 bases from J; bases unmatched to any gene: 5. The CDR3 nucleotides are TGTGCCACCAGCAGAGCGGCTAGCGGAACCTACAATGAGCAGTTCTTC. Encoded protein: CATSRAASGTYNEQFF.

CDR3 bases: TGTGCCAGCAGCTCCCCCCGTGGACTAGACCGGGCCGGGGAGCTGTTTTTT. It codes for CASSSPRGLDRAGELFF. V usage is TRBV25-1 and J usage is TRBJ2-2, with 7 bases matching TRBD2. Germline V CDR1 and CDR2: MGHDK, SYGVNS. This CDR3 is built from 17 residues. The ends lost 6 bases at V and 6 bases at J; junction bases unmatched: 16. The complete variable domain, with remaining parts taken from reference TRBV25-1 and TRBJ2-2, reads EADIYQTPRYLVIGTGKKITLECSQTMGHDKMYWYQQDPGMELHLIHYSYGVNSTEKGDLSSESTVSRIRTEHFPLTLESARPSHTSQYLCASSSPRGLDRAGELFFGEGSRLTVL.

Concerning this clone: Because the CDR3's place on the DNA is in doubt, the DNA is left out and the CDR3 is given as listed by TCRdb. V usage is TRBV11-2 and J usage is TRBJ2-2; TRBD1, the table's D call, was not compared with the DNA. The CDR3 region is 16 residues in length, termini included. Looked up from germline, CDR1 is SGHAT and CDR2 is FQNNGV. The CDR3 spells CASSFGPGGRTGELFF.

This clone showed up just once. The CDR3 loop is CASSLLATAYEQYF. The DNA for the CDR3 is TGTGCCAGCAGCTTACTAGCGACAGCCTACGAGCAGTACTTC. This rearrangement joins TRBV7-3 to TRBJ2-7, with D possibly TRBD2 on 6 matching bases. Germline CDR1 SGHTA, CDR2 FQGTGA. V lost 2 bases and J lost 2, with 10 bases in between. CDR3 length: 14 residues.

The rearrangement joins TRBV10-3 to TRBJ2-5; TRBD1 or TRBD2 may be the D gene (5 bases each). The germline V and J ends were trimmed by 2 bases and 10 bases, with 14 bases remaining between them. CDR1 and CDR2 (germline): ENHRY, SYGVKD. This CDR3 spans 13 amino acids. CDR3 DNA sequence: TGTGCCATCAGTGAGAGCCGGATGGGGGTCCAGTACTTC. Protein: CAISESRMGVQYF.